One sample yielded the 18 T cell receptor beta chains listed below, sequenced in a study of blood T cell repertoires in COVID-19. TCRdb's table, derived via immunoSEQ multiplex PCR, lists solely in-frame clones and lacks some. The sample shows some 150,000 clones, over 75% of them seen only once. The sample consisted of peripheral blood. The receptors shown here come from a man aged 55 to 70 with active or convalescent COVID-19.

This clone was found a few times. CDR3 coding DNA: TGTGCCACCAGTGACCCTCGGACTAGCGGGAGAGCCGAGACCCAGTACTTC. This codes for CATSDPRTSGRAETQYF. The J gene is TRBJ2-5, the V gene TRBV24-1; 13 nucleotides agree with TRBD2. With V trimmed by 4 bases and J by 5 bases, 9 bases remained unmatched. The CDR3 length is 17 residues. Germline lookup yields CDR1 KGHDR and CDR2 SFDVKD.

This clone was seen once. This chain connects TRBV19 to TRBJ2-1, with D possibly matching TRBD1 (6 bases). Deletions cut 5 bases from V and 5 bases from J, with 13 bases between. This CDR3 contains 14 residues. Germline V gene data show CDR1 as LNHDA and CDR2 as SQIVND (reference sequence). The chain's CDR3 is CASSQNRADNEQFF. CDR3 DNA sequence: TGTGCCAGTAGTCAGAACAGGGCGGACAATGAGCAGTTCTTC.

The chain links TRBV4-1 to TRBJ1-2; D ambiguous. The CDR3 is made up of 17 amino acids. V dropped 0 bases and J dropped 4 bases, with 18 bases sitting between them. Germline-derived CDR1 and CDR2 are MGHRA and YSYEKL. CDR3 residues: CASSQDFVGVESYGYTF. DNA of the CDR3: TGCGCCAGCAGCCAAGATTTTGTCGGTGTTGAATCCTATGGCTACACCTTC.

This sequence joins TRBV27 and TRBJ1-1; 7 bases match TRBD1. This CDR3 is built from 14 residues. Germline CDR1 reads MNHEY; CDR2 reads SMNVEV (reference sequence). The V and J ends lost 5 bases and 8 bases, in that order; junction bases with no gene match: 11. The DNA for the CDR3 is TGTGCCAGCAGTACCGCCGCGTCAGGGGGAGAAGCTTTCTTT. Translation gives CASSTAASGGEAFF.

The genes are TRBV28 and TRBJ2-4; TRBD1 might be the D (6 bases). The CDR3 covers 15 residues. The germline V gene encodes CDR1 MDHEN and CDR2 SYDVKM. V lost 7 bases and J 1 base, leaving 14 bases between the germline ends. The CDR3: CASTLQGPAKNIQYF. CDR3 coding DNA: TGTGCCAGCACCCTGCAGGGGCCGGCCAAAAACATTCAGTACTTC.

The genes are TRBV18 and TRBJ2-1; 14 bases map to TRBD2. Losses at the gene ends were 2 bases for V and 9 bases for J; bases not matched to a gene: 3. This CDR3 region has 15 residues. Germline assignment: CDR1 KGHSH and CDR2 LQKENI. The CDR3 nucleotides read TGTGCCAGCTCACCAGGGACTAGCGGGAGTGGTGAGCAGTTCTTC. Translation gives CASSPGTSGSGEQFF. The full variable domain, in which reference TRBV18 and TRBJ2-1 provide the parts outside the CDR3, is NAGVMQNPRHLVRRRGQEARLRCSPMKGHSHVYWYRQLPEEGLKFMVYLQKENIIDESGMPKERFSAEFPKEGPSILRIQQVVRGDSAAYFCASSPGTSGSGEQFFGPGTRLTVL.

V is TRBV2 and J is TRBJ2-5; perhaps TRBD2 as D (6 bases). The V end was cut by 5 bases, the J end by 5 bases, with 12 bases between. CDR3 size: 13 residues. Germline-derived CDR1 and CDR2 are SNHLY and FYNNEI. The CDR3 is CASSTGLFETQYF. DNA for the CDR3: TGTGCCAGCAGTACGGGACTCTTCGAGACCCAGTACTTC.

This rearrangement joins TRBV28 to TRBJ2-7, with 9 bases matching TRBD2. The ends lost 1 base at V and 1 base at J; junction bases unmatched: 5. The CDR3 covers 16 residues. CDR1 and CDR2 from the germline V gene are MDHEN and SYDVKM. The CDR3 spells CASSLSGREGSYEQYF. In nucleotides, the CDR3 is TGTGCCAGCAGTTTATCTGGGCGGGAGGGATCCTACGAGCAGTACTTC. The variable domain in full, with the rest retrieved from reference TRBV28 and TRBJ2-7, is DVKVTQSSRYLVKRTGEKVFLECVQDMDHENMFWYRQDPGLGLRLIYFSYDVKMKEKGDIPEGYSVSREKKERFSLILESASTNQTSMYLCASSLSGREGSYEQYFGPGTRLTVT.

This chain joins TRBV5-1 and TRBJ2-3, with D perhaps TRBD1 (5 bases). Germline lookup yields CDR1 SGHRS and CDR2 YFSETQ. The CDR3 runs 15 residues. The germline V and J ends were trimmed by 4 bases and 2 bases, with 14 bases remaining between them. CDR3 nucleotides: TGCGCCAGCAGCCCCGACGGACATAACACAGATACGCAGTATTTT. It specifies CASSPDGHNTDTQYF. Complete variable domain (other parts from reference TRBV5-1 and TRBJ2-3): KAGVTQTPRYLIKTRGQQVTLSCSPISGHRSVSWYQQTPGQGLQFLFEYFSETQRNKGNFPGRFSGRQFSNSRSEMNVSTLELGDSALYLCASSPDGHNTDTQYFGPGTRLTVL.

This clone appeared a single time. CDR3 protein: CASSPPGLAKNIQYF. The CDR3 DNA reads TGTGCCAGCTCACCACCGGGGCTAGCCAAAAACATTCAGTACTTC. V is TRBV18 and J is TRBJ2-4; D may be TRBD1 (5 bases). V lost 0 bases and J 0 bases, leaving 6 bases between the germline ends. CDR1 and CDR2 (germline): KGHSH, LQKENI. The CDR3 contains 15 residues.

This clone was seen once. The chain combines TRBV27 with TRBJ2-1, with a weak D call TRBD2 (5 bases). The length of the CDR3 is 15 residues. Trimming cost V 5 bases and J 9 bases, with 20 bases left between them. Germline-derived CDR1 and CDR2 are MNHEY and SMNVEV (reference sequence). CDR3 in DNA: TGTGCCAGCAGTCCCGCGGCGAGGAGGTGGGGTGAGCAGTTCTTC. Its protein is CASSPAARRWGEQFF.

This chain uses TRBV18 with TRBJ2-1, with 7 positions matching TRBD2. CDR1 and CDR2 from the germline V gene are KGHSH and LQKENI. Trimming at V came to 3 bases and at J to 7 bases, leaving 12 bases not matched to a gene. This CDR3 has 16 residues. CDR3 sequence reads: CASSPVTSAVQNEQFF. The CDR3 DNA is TGTGCCAGCTCACCGGTTACTAGCGCCGTACAGAATGAGCAGTTCTTC.

The chain is built from TRBV6-5 and TRBJ2-1; 9 bases agree with TRBD2. The CDR3 length is 16 residues. CDR1 is MNHEY and CDR2 is SVGAGI in the germline V gene. Losses at the gene ends were 2 bases for V and 1 base for J; bases not matched to a gene: 3. The CDR3 nucleotides read TGTGCCAGCAGTTACCTCAGCGGGAGGTCCTACAATGAGCAGTTCTTC. As protein: CASSYLSGRSYNEQFF.

This clone was picked up one time. The chain has TRBV28 and TRBJ1-5; TRBD1 might be the D (5 bases). This CDR3 region has 13 residues. CDR1 and CDR2 (germline): MDHEN, SYDVKM. The DNA for the CDR3 is TGTGCGGTAGGGGATATGGGCAATCAGCCCCAGCATTTT. Its protein product is CAVGDMGNQPQHF.

V gene TRBV24-1 combines with J gene TRBJ1-3; tentative D call: TRBD1 (6 bases). Germline loops: CDR1 KGHDR, CDR2 SFDVKD. There are 15 residues in the CDR3. Trimming removed 5 bases from V and 0 bases from J, with 10 bases in between. In DNA, the CDR3 is TGTGCCACCAGTGGGGGACAAACCTCTGGAAACACCATATATTTT. Encoded protein: CATSGGQTSGNTIYF.

This chain connects TRBV5-4 to TRBJ2-3, with 10 bases that match TRBD2. J lost 0 bases, V lost 4 bases, and 5 bases had no gene match. The germline V gene has CDR1 SGHNT and CDR2 YYREEE (reference sequence). The CDR3 sequence is 16 residues long. The CDR3 sequence is CASSLRLAGSTDTQYF. CDR3 sequence (DNA): TGTGCCAGCAGCCTGAGACTAGCGGGTAGCACAGATACGCAGTATTTT.

This chain joins TRBV6-5 and TRBJ1-6, with unresolved D. Germline CDR1 reads MNHEY; CDR2 reads SVGAGI. The CDR3 has 15 amino acids. Trimming shortened V by 7 bases and J by 7 bases, and 17 bases separated the two germline ends. The CDR3 DNA follows: TGTGCCAGCATGTCCGTCGGGGTTGGGAATTCACCCCTCCACTTT. Translation: CASMSVGVGNSPLHF.

V and J are TRBV19 and TRBJ2-4; TRBD1 matches 10 bases. The germline V gene has CDR1 LNHDA and CDR2 SQIVND (reference sequence). V dropped 5 bases and J dropped 11; count of bases not matched to a gene: 6. The CDR3 totals 13 residues. This CDR3 reads CASSGQGGDLQYF. For the CDR3, the DNA is TGTGCCAGTAGTGGACAGGGGGGGGACCTTCAGTACTTC.